Listed below are T cell receptor beta chains from one sample, sequenced in a study of T cells in Graves' hyperthyroidism and ophthalmopathy. From the multiplex PCR reads, TCRdb called clonotypes with MiXCR, one entry per CDR3 protein. Of 550,000 to 600,000 distinct CDR3 sequences listed, 11% to 15% are singletons. The sample was blood. Receptor source: a woman younger than 30 with Graves' ophthalmopathy. CDR3s include the opening cysteine and the closing phenylalanine or tryptophan. Fields, in order: V gene, D gene, J gene, CDR3 protein. D genes are given only for firm matches.

V: TRBV9
D: -
J: TRBJ1-1
CDR3: CASSPQGQDGEAFF

V: TRBV11-3
D: -
J: TRBJ1-2
CDR3: CASSSRTPYGYTF

V: TRBV10-3
D: TRBD1
J: TRBJ2-7
CDR3: CAMLDRGTYEQYF

V: TRBV18
D: -
J: TRBJ1-4
CDR3: CASSPRLATNEKLFF

V: TRBV11-2
D: TRBD1
J: TRBJ2-7
CDR3: CASSLTMRGQGQYF

V: TRBV19
D: -
J: TRBJ1-1
CDR3: CASTRGGVNTEAFF

V: TRBV6-2/TRBV6-3
D: TRBD2
J: TRBJ2-1
CDR3: CASRRAAPTSGNHYNEQFF

V: TRBV24-1
D: -
J: TRBJ2-1
CDR3: CATSASHNYNEQFF

V: TRBV6-1
D: TRBD2
J: TRBJ2-7
CDR3: CASMGAGLAGGSEQYF

V: TRBV9
D: TRBD1
J: TRBJ1-2
CDR3: CASSPRDREIYGYTF

V: TRBV5-6
D: TRBD1
J: TRBJ2-7
CDR3: CASSPLGTGDYEQYF

V: TRBV2
D: -
J: TRBJ1-4
CDR3: CASRSQTSEKLFF

V: TRBV30
D: TRBD2
J: TRBJ2-5
CDR3: CAGYSGRGEETQYF

V: TRBV30
D: -
J: TRBJ1-2
CDR3: CAWTFDEPNYGYTF

V: TRBV19
D: -
J: TRBJ2-3
CDR3: CASRTNRDGTDTQYF

V: TRBV7-9
D: -
J: TRBJ2-7
CDR3: CASSPLGASAEQYF

V: TRBV6-5
D: TRBD2
J: TRBJ2-3
CDR3: CASSYGEGPQVPQYF

V: TRBV27
D: TRBD1
J: TRBJ2-5
CDR3: CASSFGPGQGAEETQYF

V: TRBV2
D: TRBD2
J: TRBJ2-3
CDR3: CASRRLAGAGDTQYF

V: TRBV7-3
D: TRBD2
J: TRBJ2-5
CDR3: CASSLDGTSGETQHF

V: TRBV12-3/TRBV12-4
D: -
J: TRBJ1-2
CDR3: CASSPGGPNYGYTF

V: TRBV11-2
D: -
J: TRBJ2-5
CDR3: CASSPTDARQETQYF

V: TRBV19
D: TRBD2
J: TRBJ2-1
CDR3: CASSIPALRGSTYNEQFF

V: TRBV4-2
D: -
J: TRBJ2-3
CDR3: CASSQTLRGRDTQYF

V: TRBV2
D: -
J: TRBJ2-7
CDR3: CASSGQGGYEQYF

V: TRBV20-1
D: -
J: TRBJ2-1
CDR3: CSARDQGSGGYNEQFF

V: TRBV4-2
D: -
J: TRBJ2-5
CDR3: CASSQRQSEETQYF

V: TRBV7-3
D: -
J: TRBJ2-1
CDR3: CASSLYAGSEQFF

V: TRBV6-1
D: -
J: TRBJ2-7
CDR3: CASMGDASREQYF

V: TRBV12-3/TRBV12-4
D: TRBD1
J: TRBJ1-2
CDR3: CASTLGTGDNYGYTF

V: TRBV28
D: TRBD1
J: TRBJ2-7
CDR3: CASSSGDSSYEQYF

V: TRBV10-3
D: TRBD1
J: TRBJ1-4
CDR3: CAISRQGREEKLFF

V: TRBV6-2/TRBV6-3
D: -
J: TRBJ2-7
CDR3: CASTTGFSYEQYF

V: TRBV28
D: -
J: TRBJ2-7
CDR3: CASSLSQTREQYF

V: TRBV24-1
D: -
J: TRBJ2-7
CDR3: CATSDPGGGGSYEQYF

V: TRBV3-1
D: TRBD1
J: TRBJ1-1
CDR3: CASSAQGQGNTEAFF

V: TRBV6-1
D: TRBD1
J: TRBJ2-2
CDR3: CASSGTQGAAGELFF

V: TRBV27
D: -
J: TRBJ2-5
CDR3: CASSFSGSPRETQYF

V: TRBV11-2
D: -
J: TRBJ2-1
CDR3: CASSWAADEQFF

V: TRBV2
D: TRBD2
J: TRBJ2-1
CDR3: CASSEGASGRGNEQFF

V: TRBV12-3/TRBV12-4
D: -
J: TRBJ2-6
CDR3: CASSRANVLTF

V: TRBV7-9
D: TRBD2
J: TRBJ2-1
CDR3: CASSASGSITNEQFF

V: TRBV5-5
D: -
J: TRBJ2-1
CDR3: CASSFLPAYNEQFF

V: TRBV7-3
D: -
J: TRBJ1-1
CDR3: CASSLSGTHNTEAFF

V: TRBV5-6
D: -
J: TRBJ2-7
CDR3: CASSFEFSYEQYF

V: TRBV7-3
D: TRBD1
J: TRBJ1-4
CDR3: CASSPSGQGGEKLFF

V: TRBV6-1
D: -
J: TRBJ2-2
CDR3: CASSQTRAWDTGELFF

V: TRBV4-2
D: TRBD1
J: TRBJ2-3
CDR3: CASSQATGGSDTQYF

V: TRBV29-1
D: -
J: TRBJ2-1
CDR3: CSVVPGPVVDEQFF

V: TRBV20-1
D: -
J: TRBJ2-7
CDR3: CSARRVSSYEQYF